This entry lists 9 T cell receptor beta chains sequenced from one sample in a study of CD8+CD57+ T cells in acquired aplastic anemia. Patients chosen for sequencing had CD8+CD57+ cells that had expanded, as shown by flow cytometry. According to the study, genomic DNA was the template for TCR beta VDJ and CDR3 profiling. MiXCR, applied by TCRdb to the reads, yields one record per CDR3 protein. The profile covers about 150,000 distinct CDR3 sequences, with less than 50% appearing a single time and about 30% taken by the ten largest. Sample: sorted CD4+, CD8+, or CD8+CD57+ T cells (not recorded which) from PBMCs. The receptor set was obtained from a human donor with aplastic anemia.

This sequence joins TRBV29-1 and TRBJ1-2; D call uncertain. V lost 3 bases, J lost 4 bases, and 3 bases lay in between. The CDR3 has 10 residues. Germline loops: CDR1 SQVTM, CDR2 ANQGSEA. The CDR3 sequence is CSVESYGYTF. In DNA form, the CDR3 reads TGCAGCGTTGAGAGCTATGGCTACACCTTC.

The genes are TRBV6-5 and TRBJ2-2, with 8 nucleotides matching TRBD2. Germline values: CDR1 MNHEY, CDR2 SVGAGI. This CDR3 contains 14 residues. J gave up 7 bases and V 4 bases, and 5 bases lay outside the gene matches. The DNA for the CDR3 is TGTGCCAGCAGTTTTCTAGCGGGCGTCGGGGAGCTGTTTTTT. Amino acid sequence: CASSFLAGVGELFF.

The rearrangement links TRBV19 to TRBJ2-7; possible D gene TRBD2, 6 bases. The CDR3 spans 12 residues. CDR1 and CDR2 (germline): LNHDA, SQIVND (reference sequence). The germline V and J ends were trimmed by 6 bases and 7 bases, with 13 bases remaining between them. CDR3 in amino acids: CASSLAGMEQYF. The CDR3 DNA sequence: TGTGCCAGTAGCCTCGCGGGGATGGAGCAGTACTTC. The full variable domain, with the rest looked up from reference TRBV19 and TRBJ2-7, is DGGITQSPKYLFRKEGQNVTLSCEQNLNHDAMYWYRQDPGQGLRLIYYSQIVNDFQKGDIAEGYSVSREKKESFPLTVTSAQKNPTAFYLCASSLAGMEQYFGPGTRLTVT.

This rearrangement joins TRBV25-1 to TRBJ2-2; 8 nucleotides agree with TRBD1. The V gene end was trimmed by 3 bases and the J gene end by 6 bases; junction bases not matched to a gene: 6. Germline lookup yields CDR1 MGHDK and CDR2 SYGVNS. The CDR3 loop spans 15 amino acids. CDR3 sequence (DNA): TGTGCCAGCAGTGACCTCAGGGGGCGGTCCGGGGAGCTGTTTTTT. Amino acids: CASSDLRGRSGELFF.

This clonotype appeared many times. The genes are TRBV10-3 and TRBJ2-2; tentative D call: TRBD1 (5 bases). CDR1 is ENHRY and CDR2 is SYGVKD in the germline V gene. The ends were cut back, 3 bases at V and 4 bases at J, with 12 bases in the middle. CDR3 length: 15 amino acids. CDR3: CAISDRAQLTGELFF. In DNA, the CDR3 is TGTGCCATCAGTGACAGGGCCCAACTCACCGGGGAGCTGTTTTTT.

This clonotype appeared many times. This chain connects TRBV7-8 to TRBJ2-2, with D tentatively TRBD2 (5 bases). The V gene's germline CDR1 is SGHVS and CDR2 FQNEAQ. The length of the CDR3 is 15 residues. Trimming took 8 bases from V and 3 from J, leaving 16 bases between them. CDR3: CASPLGDTYTGELFF. DNA for the CDR3: TGTGCCAGCCCCCTGGGAGATACCTACACCGGGGAGCTGTTTTTT.

The chain employs TRBV2 and TRBJ2-7, with 8 bases identical to TRBD1. V trimming: 10 bases; J trimming: 2 bases; junction bases outside the gene matches: 7. The CDR3 contains 13 residues. The germline gives CDR1 SNHLY, CDR2 FYNNEI. Here the CDR3 DNA reads TGTGCCATACTGGCCAGGGGGCCCTACGAGCAGTACTTC. This codes for CAILARGPYEQYF.

The genes are TRBV20-1 and TRBJ2-7; maybe TRBD2 (7 bases). This CDR3 contains 15 residues. Germline CDR1 and CDR2: DFQATT and SNEGSKA (reference sequence). Trimming took off 1 base at V and 6 bases at J, with 19 bases between the two ends. CDR3 DNA: TGCAGTGCTAGAGCCAGGGGAGGGAGAGGATCCGAGCAGTACTTC. Translating gives CSARARGGRGSEQYF.

This clonotype came up a few times. The rearrangement uses TRBV9 and TRBJ1-6; D gene ambiguous. Germline CDR1 reads SGDLS; CDR2 reads YYNGEE. The CDR3 contains 13 residues. V lost 4 bases and J 10 bases, leaving 12 bases between the germline ends. CDR3: CASSLGPGSPLHF. The CDR3 bases are TGTGCCAGCAGCTTAGGGCCGGGATCACCCCTCCACTTT.